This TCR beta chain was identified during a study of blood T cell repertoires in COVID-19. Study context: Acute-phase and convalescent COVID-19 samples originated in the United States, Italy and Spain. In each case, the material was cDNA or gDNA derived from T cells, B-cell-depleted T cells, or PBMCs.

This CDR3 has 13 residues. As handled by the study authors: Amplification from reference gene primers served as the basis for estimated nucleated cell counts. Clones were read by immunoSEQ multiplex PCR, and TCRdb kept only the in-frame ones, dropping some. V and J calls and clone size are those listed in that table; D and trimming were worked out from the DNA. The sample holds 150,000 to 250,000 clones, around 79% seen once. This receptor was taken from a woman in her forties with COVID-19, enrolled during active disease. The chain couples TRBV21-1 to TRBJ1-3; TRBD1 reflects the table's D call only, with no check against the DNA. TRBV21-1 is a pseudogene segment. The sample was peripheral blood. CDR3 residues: CARGQAGGNTIYF. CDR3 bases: TGTGCCAGGGGACAAGCCGGAGGAAACACCATATATTTT.